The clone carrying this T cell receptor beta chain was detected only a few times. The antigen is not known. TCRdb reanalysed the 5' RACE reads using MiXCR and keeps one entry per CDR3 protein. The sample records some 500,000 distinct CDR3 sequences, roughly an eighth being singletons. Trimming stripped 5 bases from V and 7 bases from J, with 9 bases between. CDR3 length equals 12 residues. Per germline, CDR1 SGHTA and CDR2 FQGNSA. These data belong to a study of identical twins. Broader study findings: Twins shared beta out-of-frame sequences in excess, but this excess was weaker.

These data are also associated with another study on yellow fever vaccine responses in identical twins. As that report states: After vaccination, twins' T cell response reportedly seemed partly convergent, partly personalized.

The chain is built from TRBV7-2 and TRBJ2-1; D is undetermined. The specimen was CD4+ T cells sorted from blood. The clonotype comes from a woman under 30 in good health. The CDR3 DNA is TGTGCCAGCAGCCCCAAGTTGAATGAGCAGTTCTTC. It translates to CASSPKLNEQFF.